This TCR beta chain comes out of a study of beta chain features in type 1 diabetes. Sequencing targeted expressed TCRB transcripts, as all isolated RNA had been reverse transcribed. Profiling relied on immunoSEQ multiplex PCR, and the TCRdb table lists in-frame clones only, not all of them. The data show about 260,000 clones, with approximately 70% seen just once and around 0.05% held by the top ten. V gave up 1 base and J gave up 6 bases; unmatched junction bases: 6. CDR3 length equals 15 residues. CDR1 is SEHNR and CDR2 is FQNEAQ in the germline V gene (reference sequence). The chain recombines TRBV7-9 with TRBJ2-3; 8 bases are a match to TRBD2. The sequence was obtained from a man aged 30 to 45 in good health. Sequences were obtained from naive CD4+ T cells from blood. The CDR3 loop reads CASSLGTSRADTQYF. CDR3 sequence (DNA): TGTGCCAGCAGCTTAGGGACTAGCCGGGCCGATACGCAGTATTTT.